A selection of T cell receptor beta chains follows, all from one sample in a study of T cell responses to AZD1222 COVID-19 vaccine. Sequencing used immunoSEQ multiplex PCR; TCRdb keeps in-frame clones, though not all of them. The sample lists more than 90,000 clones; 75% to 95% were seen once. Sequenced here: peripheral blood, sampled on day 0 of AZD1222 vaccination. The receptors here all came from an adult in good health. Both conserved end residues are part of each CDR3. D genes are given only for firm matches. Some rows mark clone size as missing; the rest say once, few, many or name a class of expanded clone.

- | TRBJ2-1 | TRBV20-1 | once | CSASSPLDSYNEQFF | TGCAGTGCTAGTTCCCCACTCGACTCCTACAATGAGCAGTTCTTC
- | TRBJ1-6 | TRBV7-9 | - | CASSLVLIGGSYNSPLHF | TGTGCCAGCAGCTTAGTTCTAATAGGGGGATCCTATAATTCACCCCTCCACTTT
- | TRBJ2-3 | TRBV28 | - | CASSLGLFTDTQYF | TGTGCCAGCAGTTTGGGTTTGTTCACAGATACGCAGTATTTT
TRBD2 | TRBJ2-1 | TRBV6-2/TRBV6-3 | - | CASSYGSSSGGNEQFF | TGTGCCAGCAGTTATGGGAGCTCTAGCGGGGGCAATGAGCAGTTCTTC
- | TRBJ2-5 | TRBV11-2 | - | CASSFSGLWAKETQYF | TGTGCCAGCAGCTTCTCCGGACTGTGGGCAAAAGAGACCCAGTACTTC
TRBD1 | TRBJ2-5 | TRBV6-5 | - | CASRQDRGSETQYF | TGTGCCAGCAGGCAGGACAGGGGGTCGGAGACCCAGTACTTC
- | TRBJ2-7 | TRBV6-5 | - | CASKKDSNPYEQYF | TGTGCCAGCAAAAAAGACAGCAATCCCTACGAGCAGTACTTC
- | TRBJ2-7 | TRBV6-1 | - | CASSEAGLGLGGYEQYF | TGTGCCAGCAGTGAAGCGGGCCTGGGACTGGGGGGCTACGAGCAGTACTTC
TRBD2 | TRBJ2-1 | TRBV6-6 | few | CASRPPGLANEQFF | TGTGCCAGCAGACCCCCGGGACTAGCTAATGAGCAGTTCTTC
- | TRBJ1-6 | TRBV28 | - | CASGPRRRGSPLHF | TGTGCCAGCGGGCCAAGGAGAAGGGGGTCACCCCTCCACTTT
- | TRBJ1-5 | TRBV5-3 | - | CAPSGVTLNQPQHF | TGTGCCCCATCGGGCGTTACTCTGAATCAGCCCCAGCATTTT
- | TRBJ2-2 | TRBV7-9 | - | CASSLVGLSTGELFF | TGTGCCAGCAGCTTAGTTGGTCTCAGCACCGGGGAGCTGTTTTTT
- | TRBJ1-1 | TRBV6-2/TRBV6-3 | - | CASSYSEENTEAFF | TGTGCCAGCAGTTACTCGGAGGAGAACACTGAAGCTTTCTTT